This T cell receptor beta chain was obtained from a study of beta chain features in type 1 diabetes. Findings of the study overall: The cDNA sequencing approach could over-represent high-TCR-expressing cells.

Germline V gives CDR1 KGHSH, CDR2 LQKENI. The length of the CDR3 is 15 residues. Trimming at V came to 4 bases and at J to 5 bases, leaving 5 bases not matched to a gene. What was sequenced were expressed TCRB transcripts, since all of the isolated RNA had been reverse transcribed. The repertoire was sequenced with immunoSEQ multiplex PCR; TCRdb's copy has only in-frame clones and lacks some. The table shows roughly 42,000 clones, with roughly 45% occurring only once. A note on this clone: Antigen: not known.

In total, each donor contributed a single heparinised blood draw that averaged about 100 mL. Naive, central memory, regulatory and stem cell-like memory cells within the CD4+ compartment were sorted using CD45RO/CCR7/CD25/CD127/CD95/CD27. The origin of this receptor is a young woman in good health. The chain is built from TRBV18 and TRBJ1-6; 7 bases match TRBD1. The sequenced material came from stem cell memory CD4+ T cells from blood. The CDR3 sequence is CASSRDSANNSPLHF. CDR3 DNA sequence: TGTGCCAGCTCACGGGACAGCGCGAATAATTCACCCCTCCACTTT.